This note documents a single T cell receptor (beta chain) sequence. Its antigen is as yet unknown. Clones were read by immunoSEQ multiplex PCR, and TCRdb kept only the in-frame ones, dropping some. The sample carries under 150,000 clones, around 91% recorded once. CDR1 and CDR2 (germline): MGHRA, YSYEKL. This CDR3 is built from 14 residues. V was trimmed by 3 bases and J by 6 bases, leaving 12 bases between them. This sample was taken from a study of T cell responses to AZD1222 COVID-19 vaccine. Overall study results and limits: Possibly, clonal diversity was underestimated; donors were largely white British and included more females. Reportedly, nearly half the spike-specific TCRs target unmutated variant regions. At 160-218 and 743-854, vaccine-associated CD4 TCRs were dominant, and they spanned spike.

The specimen comprised peripheral blood, sampled 28 days after the second AZD1222 dose. The chain employs TRBV4-1 and TRBJ2-1; D remains ambiguous. The origin of this receptor is an adult who received the AZD1222 COVID-19 vaccine. In DNA, the CDR3 is TGCGCCAGCAGCCAGTTAGGTACCAGCAATGAGCAGTTCTTC. This codes for CASSQLGTSNEQFF.